This T cell receptor (beta chain) was profiled in a study of identical twins. General study findings and limits: Clonotypes of the beta chain that were abundant in cord blood carried fewer insertions (memory repertoires showed none).

The V gene end was trimmed by 1 base and the J gene end by 1 base; junction bases not matched to a gene: 10. CDR1 is SGHRS and CDR2 is YFSETQ in the germline V gene. This CDR3 is built from 18 residues. About this clonotype itself: Its antigen is as yet unknown.

TCRdb itself ran the 5' RACE reads through MiXCR, one entry per CDR3 protein. The sample includes 540,000 or so distinct CDR3 sequences, 20% to 25% of them seen just once. The same specimen was also included in a second study, on yellow fever vaccine responses in identical twins. From that report: Twins' vaccine T cell response reportedly seemed partly convergent, partly personalized.

The V and J genes are TRBV5-1 and TRBJ2-2, with TRBD2 matching 7 bases. Sequenced input: CD4+ T cells sorted from blood. The TCR originated in a woman aged 18-35 years in good health. The CDR3 reads CASSLKRLAEGNTGELFF. In DNA form, the CDR3 reads TGCGCCAGCAGCTTGAAGAGGCTAGCGGAGGGGAACACCGGGGAGCTGTTTTTT.